What follows are 25 T cell receptor beta chains derived from one specimen sequenced in a study of metastatic and nonmetastatic thyroid tumors (dated by TCRdb to about 2020). The library relied on PCR. TCRdb lists the instrument as Illumina HiSeq 4000. TCRdb applied fastp at Q25 and MiXCR to the public reads, then kept only in-frame beta chains. The table for this sample lists about 23,000 clones; 15% to 20% of them were counted only once. The ten largest make up about 4.6% of the sample. No patient had received any treatment before thyroid surgery. The specimen sequenced was blood. These receptors were collected from a male donor with papillary thyroid cancer or a benign thyroid nodule (not recorded which). Some clones in this sample may be carry-over from other donors' samples.

J is TRBJ1-1 and V is TRBV4-1; D is unresolved. Germline V gene data show CDR1 as MGHRA and CDR2 as YSYEKL. There are 16 residues in the CDR3. The V and J ends lost 0 bases and 1 base respectively, with 12 bases between them. The CDR3, as DNA: TGCGCCAGCAGCCAAGATCCCCTTAGGTGGAACACTGAAGCTTTCTTT. Its protein product is CASSQDPLRWNTEAFF.

This clone has at least ten counts. This may arise from a read error, as a much more abundant clone is one base away. This chain uses TRBV28 with TRBJ1-4, with a possible D match to TRBD1 (5 bases). The CDR3 spans 15 residues. The germline CDR1 and CDR2 sequences are MDHEN and SYDVKM. V was shortened by 5 bases and J by 4 bases, with 14 bases between the two germline ends. The CDR3 sequence: CASSPGPRINEKLFF. CDR3 in DNA: TGTGCCAGCAGTCCGGGACCGCGCATTAATGAAAAACTGTTTTTT. The full variable domain, rest sourced from reference TRBV28 and TRBJ1-4, is DVKVTQSSRYLVKRTGEKVFLECVQDMDHENMFWYRQDPGLGLRLIYFSYDVKMKEKGDIPEGYSVSREKKERFSLILESASTNQTSMYLCASSPGPRINEKLFFGSGTQLSVL.

This clone has ten or more counts. The sample carries other DNA sequences with the same CDR3. The chain links TRBV18 to TRBJ1-5; 9 nucleotides agree with TRBD1. CDR1 KGHSH and CDR2 LQKENI come from the germline V gene. Trimming cost V 4 bases and J 0 bases; bases outside gene matches: 1. The CDR3 spans 15 residues. The CDR3 bases are TGTGCCAGCTCACGGGACAGGGCTAGCAATCAGCCCCAGCATTTT. Its translation is CASSRDRASNQPQHF.

The chain is built from TRBV28 and TRBJ2-5; D gene ambiguous. Germline lookup yields CDR1 MDHEN and CDR2 SYDVKM. The CDR3 covers 13 residues. Deletions cut 7 bases from V and 0 bases from J, with 9 bases between. The CDR3 here is CASNTNNQETQYF. The CDR3 nucleotides read TGTGCCAGCAATACAAACAACCAAGAGACCCAGTACTTC.

This chain joins TRBV27 and TRBJ2-7; D may match TRBD1 or TRBD2 (7 bases each). Per the germline V gene, CDR1 is MNHEY and CDR2 is SMNVEV (reference sequence). This CDR3 region has 15 residues. V gave up 5 bases and J gave up 2 bases, with 16 bases separating them. The CDR3 reads CASSPSGGGTYEQYF. In DNA, the CDR3 is TGTGCCAGCAGTCCATCAGGGGGGGGAACCTACGAGCAGTACTTC.

This clone has ten or more counts. The gene calls are TRBV4-1 and TRBJ2-1; 8 bases agree with TRBD2. The CDR3 length is 17 residues. In germline, CDR1 is MGHRA, CDR2 YSYEKL. Unmatched junction bases numbered 7, after V lost 1 base and J lost 2 bases. For the CDR3, the DNA is TGCGCCAGCAGCCAAGCGTCCTCGGGACTAGCCTACAATGAGCAGTTCTTC. Amino acids: CASSQASSGLAYNEQFF.

Sample share makes this clone medium-sized (0.01 to 0.1%). The gene calls are TRBV6-1 and TRBJ2-6; 7 nucleotides line up with TRBD1. The trim removed 6 bases at V and 0 bases at J, leaving 5 bases unmatched. Germline V gives CDR1 MNHNS, CDR2 SASEGT. The CDR3 is 16 amino acids. CDR3 sequence: CASRPGTDSGANVLTF. The CDR3 coding sequence is TGTGCCAGCAGGCCGGGGACAGACTCTGGGGCCAACGTCCTGACTTTC.

The genes are TRBV12-3 or TRBV12-4 and TRBJ2-1; D gene uncertain. Trimming cost V 8 bases and J 1 base, with 6 bases left between them. The length of the CDR3 is 12 residues. The CDR3 loop reads CASQWSYNEQFF. In nucleotides, the CDR3 is TGTGCCAGCCAGTGGTCCTACAATGAGCAGTTCTTC.

In its sample, this clone was seen a few times. J is TRBJ1-1 and V is TRBV27; no reliable D call. The germline CDR1 and CDR2 sequences are MNHEY and SMNVEV (reference sequence). Trimming took off 0 bases at V and 4 bases at J, with 6 bases between the two ends. The CDR3 extends over 13 amino acids. The CDR3 nucleotides read TGTGCCAGCAGTTTATCTGGGGTCACTGAAGCTTTCTTT. It translates to CASSLSGVTEAFF.

As concerns this clone: A much larger clone differs from this one at a single base, so this may be a read error. This CDR3 is also generated by other DNA sequences in the sample. The rearrangement uses TRBV5-8 and TRBJ2-7; no firm D call. CDR1 and CDR2 from the germline V gene are SGHTS and YDEGEE. The CDR3 spans 12 residues. V shed 4 bases and J shed 4 bases, with 9 bases lying between them. The CDR3 region is CASSLMLYEQYF. The DNA of the CDR3 is TGTGCCAGCAGCCTTATGTTATACGAGCAGTACTTC.

This clone is medium-sized. The CDR3 reads CASSFSPDEQYF. The DNA of the CDR3 is TGTGCCAGCAGTTTTAGCCCGGACGAGCAGTACTTC. The chain uses TRBV28 and TRBJ2-7, with D hard to call. Deletions cut 3 bases from V and 5 bases from J, with 8 bases between. The germline V gene encodes CDR1 MDHEN and CDR2 SYDVKM. There are 12 residues in the CDR3.

This clone was seen many times. The rearrangement joins TRBV14 to TRBJ2-7; 8 bases are shared with TRBD1. The CDR3 is made up of 15 amino acids. Germline CDR1 reads SGHDN; CDR2 reads FVKESK. V shed 4 bases and J 3 bases; nucleotides not matched to a gene: 8. The CDR3, as DNA: TGTGCCAGCAGCCTCGGGACAGGCCCGAACTACGAGCAGTACTTC. Protein sequence: CASSLGTGPNYEQYF.

This clone was detected only a few times. The chain links TRBV25-1 to TRBJ1-2; 11 bases map to TRBD1. The germline CDR1 and CDR2 sequences are MGHDK and SYGVNS. The CDR3 runs to 13 residues. V shed 8 bases and J 7 bases; nucleotides not matched to a gene: 6. As DNA, the CDR3 is TGTGCCAGCCACGGGACAGGGGGGCTTGGCTACACCTTC. This translates into CASHGTGGLGYTF.

Many counts were recorded for this clone. The chain combines TRBV12-3 or TRBV12-4 with TRBJ1-4; tentative D call: TRBD1 (6 bases). V gave up 0 bases and J gave up 5 bases, with 19 bases separating them. The length of the CDR3 is 18 residues. CDR3 loop: CASSLALRLFGQNEKLFF. The CDR3 DNA reads TGTGCCAGCAGTTTAGCGCTAAGATTGTTTGGACAGAATGAAAAACTGTTTTTT.

The V call is TRBV14, the J call TRBJ2-4; no definite D call. Between the trimmed V and J ends, which lost 3 bases and 11 bases, there was a span of 23 bases. Germline V lookup: CDR1 SGHDN, CDR2 FVKESK. This CDR3 comprises 16 residues. The CDR3 sequence is CASSHLDTDGCRVQYF. The CDR3 DNA reads as TGTGCCAGCAGCCATCTAGACACAGATGGTTGCCGGGTTCAGTACTTC.

The V gene is TRBV4-1, the J gene TRBJ1-3; D is unclear. The CDR3 spans 15 residues. V dropped 5 bases and J dropped 0 bases, with 11 bases sitting between them. Germline CDR1 and CDR2: MGHRA and YSYEKL. The chain's CDR3 is CASSAEPRSGNTIYF. The CDR3 DNA is TGCGCCAGCAGCGCCGAGCCACGCTCTGGAAACACCATATATTTT.

This clone occurred a few times. It may be a read error: a sequence one base away is much more abundant. The rearrangement joins TRBV3-1 to TRBJ1-1, with TRBD1 matching over 8 bases. Germline CDR1 and CDR2: LGHDT and YNNKEL (reference sequence). The CDR3 runs 15 residues. Written as DNA, the CDR3 is TGTGCCAGCAGCCAGGGGGACAGGATCAACACTGGAGCTTTCTTT. Amino acid sequence: CASSQGDRINTGAFF.

The rearrangement uses TRBV3-1 and TRBJ2-7; possible D gene TRBD1, 6 bases. The V and J ends lost 5 bases and 7 bases respectively, with 12 bases between them. Germline V gene sequence: CDR1 LGHDT, CDR2 YNNKEL (reference sequence). CDR3 length: 12 residues. The CDR3 DNA follows: TGTGCCAGCAGCGCAATGGGACAAGAGCAGTACTTC. Its translation is CASSAMGQEQYF.

This clone has more than one count but fewer than ten. V and J are TRBV6-1 and TRBJ2-5, with 8 nucleotides matching TRBD2. Per the germline V gene, CDR1 is MNHNS and CDR2 is SASEGT. The CDR3 totals 13 residues. V was clipped by 9 bases and J by 5 bases; unmatched bases: 8. CDR3 amino acids: CASQAGARETQYF. CDR3 in DNA: TGTGCCAGTCAAGCGGGAGCGCGGGAGACCCAGTACTTC.

This clone counts as medium-sized. The V and J genes are TRBV10-3 and TRBJ1-2; 8 bases are shared with TRBD1. Trimming removed 10 bases from V and 2 bases from J; junction bases left unmatched: 3. Germline CDR1 ENHRY, CDR2 SYGVKD. The CDR3 totals 12 residues. CDR3 in DNA: TGTGCCACCCACAGGGGGAACTATGGCTACACCTTC. Translation: CATHRGNYGYTF.

The chain is built from TRBV7-2 and TRBJ1-2; 7 positions match TRBD1. The V gene's germline CDR1 is SGHTA and CDR2 FQGNSA. With 1 base clipped from V and 0 bases from J, the junction kept 2 bases outside the gene matches. The CDR3 is 15 residues long. CDR3 DNA: TGTGCCAGCAGCTTAGGGGACAGAGCTAACTATGGCTACACCTTC. This gives the protein CASSLGDRANYGYTF.

This clone is medium-sized within its sample. This chain joins TRBV27 and TRBJ1-1; no reliable D call. V lost 1 base, J lost 4 bases, and 19 bases lay in between. Germline loops: CDR1 MNHEY, CDR2 SMNVEV (reference sequence). CDR3 length equals 17 residues. This CDR3 reads CASSLFSVYGESTEAFF. The DNA for the CDR3 is TGTGCCAGCAGTTTATTTAGCGTTTACGGGGAGTCCACTGAAGCTTTCTTT.

In this sample, this clone turned up a few times. V usage is TRBV5-1 and J usage is TRBJ2-5; 9 bases agree with TRBD2. Germline CDR1 is SGHRS and CDR2 is YFSETQ. Trimming took 2 bases from V and 5 from J; bases not matched to a gene: 7. CDR3 length: 15 amino acids. The CDR3 spells CASSLTASGVETQYF. The CDR3 bases are TGCGCCAGCAGCTTAACGGCTAGCGGGGTTGAGACCCAGTACTTC.

There are a few counts of this clone. The V gene is TRBV6-1, the J gene TRBJ2-1; D unresolved. Trimming took 1 base from V and 2 from J, leaving 9 bases between them. The V gene's germline CDR1 is MNHNS and CDR2 SASEGT. This CDR3 is 15 amino acids long. For the CDR3, the DNA is TGTGCCAGCAGTGAAGAGCCATCCCCCTACAATGAGCAGTTCTTC. Amino acids: CASSEEPSPYNEQFF.

On this clone itself: A read error may produce the germline difference seen at one junction end. V is TRBV7-9 and J is TRBJ2-7; weak D call: TRBD2 (5 bases). The V gene's germline CDR1 is SEHNR and CDR2 FQNEAQ (reference sequence). CDR3 size: 13 residues. CDR3: CASILSGGHEQYF. DNA of the CDR3: TGTGCCAGCATCTTATCCGGCGGGCACGAGCAGTACTTC.